Presented here are 5 T cell receptor beta chains from one specimen sequenced in a study of identical twins. Using its own MiXCR run on the 5' RACE reads, TCRdb lists one record per CDR3 protein. The sample lists roughly 190,000 distinct CDR3 sequences, 15% to 20% seen once, with less than 45% in the top ten. The sample also formed part of further work on T cells expressing NK-cell markers.

The source material was CD8+ T cells sorted from blood. These receptors all stem from a woman aged 18 to 35 in good health.

This clonotype was recorded many times. The rearrangement links TRBV5-1 to TRBJ2-5; the match to TRBD2 covers 10 bases. Germline CDR1 reads SGHRS; CDR2 reads YFSETQ. The CDR3 is 14 amino acids. J lost 4 bases, V lost 6 bases, and 6 bases had no gene match. The CDR3 DNA reads TGCGCCAGCATGGATAGCGGGGGGTTAGAGACCCAGTACTTC. Protein: CASMDSGGLETQYF.

The chain joins TRBV6-5 to TRBJ2-1; D not certain. From germline, CDR1 is MNHEY and CDR2 SVGAGI. V was cut by 5 bases and J by 9 bases, with 14 bases left in between. This CDR3 region has 13 residues. The CDR3 sequence: CASSHQPSGEQFF. In DNA form, the CDR3 reads TGTGCCAGCAGTCACCAACCCAGTGGTGAGCAGTTCTTC.

This clonotype was detected a few times. V gene TRBV6-2 or TRBV6-3 combines with J gene TRBJ2-1, with unresolved D. CDR1 is MNHEY, CDR2 SVGEGT, per germline. Trimming took off 2 bases at V and 0 bases at J, with 8 bases between the two ends. This CDR3 comprises 15 residues. The CDR3 region has the DNA TGTGCCAGCAGTTACCTCCCCAACTCCTACAATGAGCAGTTCTTC. Protein sequence: CASSYLPNSYNEQFF.

This rearrangement joins TRBV5-1 to TRBJ2-7, with TRBD2 matching over 8 bases. V lost 4 bases and J lost 6; bases outside the gene matches: 18. Germline-derived CDR1 and CDR2 are SGHRS and YFSETQ. This CDR3 comprises 17 residues. CDR3 bases: TGCGCCAGCAGCCAGATCCCCGATTTAGCGGGACTTCTCGAGCAGTACTTC. This codes for CASSQIPDLAGLLEQYF.

This clonotype has a handful of counts. CDR3 region: CSARGSRAGELFF. The CDR3 DNA is TGCAGTGCTCGCGGGAGTCGGGCCGGGGAGCTGTTTTTT. V gene TRBV20-1 combines with J gene TRBJ2-2, with TRBD2 matching 7 bases. The CDR3 runs to 13 residues. CDR1 is DFQATT, CDR2 SNEGSKA, per germline (reference sequence). The J segment lost 6 bases and the V segment lost 5 bases, leaving 6 bases of the junction unmatched.